Listed below are T cell receptor beta chains from one sample, sequenced in a study of siplizumab effects on memory and regulatory T cells. Data came from immunoSEQ multiplex PCR; TCRdb stores just in-frame clones and leaves some out. The profile shows about 94,000 clones, around 94% of them singletons. The sample consisted of non-Treg CD4+ T cells sorted from blood. Receptors were obtained from a human donor in good health. Each CDR3 is given with its conserved first and last residue. A D gene is named only where the DNA matches it firmly.

j_call | v_call | d_call | cdr3_nt | cdr3_aa
TRBJ2-3 | TRBV6-5 | NA | TGTGCCAGCAGTTACTCGAGAGACTTGTACGCGGGTACGCAGTATTTT | CASSYSRDLYAGTQYF
TRBJ2-1 | TRBV7-3 | NA | TGTGCCAACAGCAATGGCCAACCTGAGGGGCAGTTCTTC | CANSNGQPEGQFF
TRBJ2-3 | TRBV5-1 | NA | TGCGCCAGCAGCTTGGCCGGCACAGATACGCAGTATTTT | CASSLAGTDTQYF
TRBJ2-7 | TRBV5-6 | NA | TGTGCCAGCAGCTTGGACGGTTTCCCCTACGAGCAGTACTTC | CASSLDGFPYEQYF
TRBJ1-6 | TRBV7-9 | TRBD1 | TGTGCCAGCAGCTTAGTAGCGGGTCAGGGGGTCAATTCACCCCTCCACTTT | CASSLVAGQGVNSPLHF
TRBJ2-1 | TRBV7-7 | TRBD1 | TGTGCTAGCAGCTTAGACAGGGGGCCTAGCAATGAGCAGTTCTTC | CASSLDRGPSNEQFF
TRBJ2-5 | TRBV14 | NA | TGTGCCAGCAGCCAAGGGAGAGTCGAGACCCAGTACTTC | CASSQGRVETQYF
TRBJ2-6 | TRBV5-1 | TRBD1 | TGCGCCAGCAGCAAACCTGGACAGGGAACCTCTGGGGCCAACGTCCTGACTTTC | CASSKPGQGTSGANVLTF
TRBJ2-7 | TRBV7-9 | NA | TGTGCCAGCTCTACCCTGGTCGGGGGCGAGCAGTACTTC | CASSTLVGGEQYF
TRBJ1-6 | TRBV4-2 | NA | TGTGCCAGCAGCCAATCAAGTTCACCCCTCCACTTT | CASSQSSSPLHF
TRBJ2-5 | TRBV30 | NA | TGTGCCTGGATCAAGGGTGGGGAAGAGACCCAGTACTTC | CAWIKGGEETQYF
TRBJ1-1 | TRBV5-6 | NA | TGTGCCAGCAGCTTGGTTCCAGCAAACACTGAAGCTTTCTTT | CASSLVPANTEAFF
TRBJ2-7 | TRBV5-1 | TRBD1 | TGCGCCAGCAGCTTGGGGGACAGGGGCCACGAGCAGTACTTC | CASSLGDRGHEQYF
TRBJ1-5 | TRBV30 | NA | TGTGCCTGGAGTAAAGCAAATAGGGGCGCTGATCTTAATCAGCCCCAGCATTTT | CAWSKANRGADLNQPQHF
TRBJ1-2 | TRBV6-5 | TRBD1 | TGTGCCAGCAGTTCCACGACAGGGGGGAGTGGCTACACCTTC | CASSSTTGGSGYTF
TRBJ1-2 | TRBV2 | NA | TGTGCCAGCAGTGCTGAGAGGGCAGGGATTATGTATGGCTACACCTTC | CASSAERAGIMYGYTF
TRBJ1-2 | TRBV29-1 | NA | TGCAGCGCCGCGCCGAGCCCCTCAACGTATGGCTACACCTTC | CSAAPSPSTYGYTF
TRBJ2-7 | TRBV11-2 | NA | TGTGCCAGCAGCTTAAATCTAGCCGACTACGAGCAGTACTTC | CASSLNLADYEQYF
TRBJ2-1 | TRBV6-5 | NA | TGTGCCAGCAGTAGACAGCTCTTTAGCAATGAGCAGTTCTTC | CASSRQLFSNEQFF
TRBJ2-7 | TRBV6-1 | TRBD1 | TGTGCCAGCGGATTTTCCGGGACAGGGAGTAGTCAGTACTTC | CASGFSGTGSSQYF
TRBJ1-2 | TRBV4-3 | TRBD1 | TGCGCCAGCAGCCAAGTTGGGACAGAAGGCTACACCTTC | CASSQVGTEGYTF
TRBJ2-7 | TRBV2 | NA | TGTGCCAGCAAACAAAGGATCTCCTACGAGCAGTACTTC | CASKQRISYEQYF